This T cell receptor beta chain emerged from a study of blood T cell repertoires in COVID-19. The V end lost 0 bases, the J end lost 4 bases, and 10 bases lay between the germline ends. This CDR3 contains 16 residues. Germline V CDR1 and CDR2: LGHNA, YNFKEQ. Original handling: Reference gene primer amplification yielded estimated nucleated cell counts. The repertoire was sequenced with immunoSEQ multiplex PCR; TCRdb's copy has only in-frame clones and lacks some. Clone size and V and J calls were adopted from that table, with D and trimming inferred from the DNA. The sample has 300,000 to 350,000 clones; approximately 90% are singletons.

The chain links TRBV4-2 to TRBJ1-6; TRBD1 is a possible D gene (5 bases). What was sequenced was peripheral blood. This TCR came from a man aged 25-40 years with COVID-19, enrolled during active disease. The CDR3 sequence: CASSQDRTGYNSPLHF. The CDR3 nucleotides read TGTGCCAGCAGCCAAGATCGTACAGGATATAATTCACCCCTCCACTTT.